This TCR beta chain comes out of a study of shared clonotypes between healthy human individuals. General study findings and limits: Rarefaction analysis demonstrated incomplete sorted-subset sequencing notwithstanding large depth.

On this clone itself: Antigen: not known.

Profiling relied on immunoSEQ multiplex PCR, and the TCRdb table lists in-frame clones only, not all of them. The sample carries 2 million to 2.5 million clones, more than 90% recorded once. The CDR3 runs to 14 residues. V lost 5 bases to trimming and J lost 2 bases; unmatched junction nucleotides: 4. Germline V gives CDR1 MNHNS, CDR2 SASEGT. The material sequenced was naive CD4+ T cells sorted from blood. Noted subset: CD45RA+ positively selected. The TCR sequence derives from a man younger than 35 in good health. The chain recombines TRBV6-1 with TRBJ2-7, with TRBD2 matching over 9 bases. Here the CDR3 reads CASSNSGGPYEQYF. CDR3 DNA: TGTGCCAGCAGTAATAGCGGGGGACCCTACGAGCAGTACTTC.